Listed here are 28 T cell receptor beta chains from one sample, sequenced in a study of cytomegalovirus exposure and HLA in healthy donors. The PCR contained 60 Vbeta and 13 Jbeta primers. Method: immunoSEQ multiplex PCR; TCRdb's copy keeps in-frame clones and lacks some. Here the sample spans about 190,000 clones, over 70% being singletons. Source material: PBMCs. Receptors originate from a man aged 45-60 years in good health and CMV-seronegative.

V is TRBV10-3 and J is TRBJ1-2; 7 nucleotides agree with TRBD1. CDR3 length equals 14 residues. Germline V gives CDR1 ENHRY, CDR2 SYGVKD. V was clipped by 0 bases and J by 6 bases; unmatched bases: 4. CDR3 loop: CAISESRGADGYTF. CDR3 sequence (DNA): TGTGCCATCAGTGAGTCCAGGGGGGCGGATGGCTACACCTTC.

The CDR3 coding sequence is TGTGCCAGCACCGAAGGGGCAGAGACGAACACTGAAGCTTTCTTT. This gives the protein CASTEGAETNTEAFF. The chain has TRBV2 and TRBJ1-1; possible D gene TRBD1, 5 bases. V lost 7 bases, J lost 1 base, and 16 bases lay in between. The CDR3 covers 15 residues. From germline, CDR1 is SNHLY and CDR2 FYNNEI.

The chain uses TRBV30 and TRBJ2-7, with D possibly matching TRBD1 (5 bases). Trimming took 3 bases from V and 4 from J, leaving 13 bases between them. The CDR3 runs 13 residues. The germline V gene has CDR1 GTSNPN and CDR2 SVGIG (reference sequence). The CDR3: CAWRRQGGYEQYF. CDR3 DNA: TGTGCCTGGAGACGCCAGGGTGGGTACGAGCAGTACTTC.

This chain links TRBV18 with TRBJ1-5; D is unclear. Between the trimmed V and J ends, which lost 4 bases and 3 bases, there was a span of 13 bases. The CDR3 is made up of 15 amino acids. Germline lookup yields CDR1 KGHSH and CDR2 LQKENI. The CDR3 spells CASSLFDGTNQPQHF. Here the CDR3 DNA reads TGTGCCAGCTCACTATTTGATGGCACCAATCAGCCCCAGCATTTT.

This chain links TRBV10-2 with TRBJ2-1, with 16 positions matching TRBD2. The CDR3 is 19 amino acids. CDR1 and CDR2 from the germline V gene are WSHSY and SAAADI. J lost 0 bases, V lost 6 bases, and 8 bases had no gene match. The CDR3 sequence: CASRPGLAGGTLSYNEQFF. As DNA, the CDR3 is TGCGCCAGCAGACCGGGACTAGCGGGGGGGACCCTCTCCTACAATGAGCAGTTCTTC.

The gene calls are TRBV27 and TRBJ2-2; TRBD2 aligns across 10 bases. Germline V gives CDR1 MNHEY, CDR2 SMNVEV (reference sequence). The CDR3 is made up of 17 amino acids. Trimming cost V 3 bases and J 5 bases; bases outside gene matches: 9. In nucleotides, the CDR3 is TGTGCCAGCAGTTTCGTAGCGGGGGGCTATGGGACCGGGGAGCTGTTTTTT. This codes for CASSFVAGGYGTGELFF.

This chain joins TRBV4-1 and TRBJ2-4, with D unresolved. Per germline, CDR1 MGHRA and CDR2 YSYEKL. The length of the CDR3 is 17 residues. Trimming left V 0 bases short and J 0 bases short, with 12 bases between. CDR3 residues: CASSQEVGLVAKNIQYF. The CDR3 DNA is TGCGCCAGCAGCCAAGAGGTGGGCTTAGTAGCCAAAAACATTCAGTACTTC.

The V call is TRBV15, the J call TRBJ2-3; no firm D call. Trimming left V 5 bases short and J 1 base short, with 13 bases between. This CDR3 spans 15 amino acids. Germline loops: CDR1 LNHNV, CDR2 YYDKDF (reference sequence). CDR3 sequence (DNA): TGTGCCACCAGCGTACAGCCGTGGGGCACAGATACGCAGTATTTT. Its translation is CATSVQPWGTDTQYF.

The chain uses TRBV15 and TRBJ1-1; D remains unclear. V lost 0 bases, J lost 5 bases, and 13 bases lay in between. CDR1 and CDR2 (germline): LNHNV, YYDKDF (reference sequence). This CDR3 has 15 residues. CDR3 in amino acids: CATSRDIGPRTEAFF. Written as DNA, the CDR3 is TGTGCCACCAGCAGAGATATAGGTCCTAGGACTGAAGCTTTCTTT.

A word on this clone: A read error may account for a junction end that differs from germline. The CDR3 spells CSSSPRDRLLGSEAFF. CDR3 coding DNA: TGTTCCAGCAGCCCCCGGGACAGACTTCTGGGCTCTGAAGCTTTCTTT. V usage is TRBV7-9 and J usage is TRBJ1-1; TRBD1 matches 7 bases. Germline loops: CDR1 SEHNR, CDR2 FQNEAQ (reference sequence). CDR3 length: 16 residues.

The chain employs TRBV7-9 and TRBJ2-7, with a weak D call TRBD2 (6 bases). Deletions cut 4 bases from V and 3 bases from J, with 13 bases between. The germline V gene encodes CDR1 SEHNR and CDR2 FQNEAQ (reference sequence). The CDR3 extends over 14 amino acids. CDR3 coding DNA: TGTGCCAGCAGCTCCGGGTGGGGGGACTACGAGCAGTACTTC. Its translation is CASSSGWGDYEQYF.

The genes are TRBV6-6 and TRBJ1-1; 7 positions agree with TRBD1. CDR1 is MNHNY, CDR2 SVGAGI, per germline (reference sequence). The CDR3 covers 14 residues. The V segment lost 6 bases and the J segment 5 bases; nucleotides outside the gene matches: 9. The CDR3 bases are TGTGCCAGCAGGCTGACAGGGAAGGGTACTGAAGCTTTCTTT. Translated: CASRLTGKGTEAFF.

This clone was recorded only once. The V call is TRBV11-2, the J call TRBJ1-1, with D tentatively TRBD1 (5 bases). Germline V gives CDR1 SGHAT, CDR2 FQNNGV. V gave up 5 bases and J gave up 11 bases, with 15 bases separating them. This CDR3 spans 12 amino acids. CDR3 sequence reads: CASSPDGGVAFF. The DNA of the CDR3 is TGTGCCAGCAGCCCCGACGGGGGGGTTGCTTTCTTT.

The chain employs TRBV7-9 and TRBJ1-3; tentative D call: TRBD1 (5 bases). The V and J ends lost 5 bases and 4 bases respectively, with 21 bases between them. The CDR3 loop spans 17 amino acids. The V gene's germline CDR1 is SEHNR and CDR2 FQNEAQ (reference sequence). CDR3 protein: CASSVLSPGDSGNTIYF. Written as DNA, the CDR3 is TGTGCCAGCAGCGTCTTGTCCCCGGGGGATTCGGGAAACACCATATATTTT.

This chain uses TRBV5-5 with TRBJ1-5; tentatively, D is TRBD1 (5 bases). V was pared by 0 bases and J by 6 bases, with 10 bases between. The CDR3 runs to 14 residues. Per the germline V gene, CDR1 is SGHKS and CDR2 is YYEKEE (reference sequence). In DNA, the CDR3 is TGTGCCAGCAGCTTGGAGGGGTATGGTCAGCCCCAGCATTTT. It codes for CASSLEGYGQPQHF.

The chain couples TRBV4-3 to TRBJ2-7, with TRBD2 as a possible D gene (6 bases). Germline V gives CDR1 LGHNA, CDR2 YSLEER. V lost 3 bases to trimming and J lost 4 bases, with 10 bases between them. This CDR3 contains 13 residues. CDR3 DNA: TGCGCCAGCAGCCAGGGGGGAGCGTACGAGCAGTACTTC. It translates to CASSQGGAYEQYF.

V usage is TRBV5-4 and J usage is TRBJ2-5; 9 bases agree with TRBD2. The V gene's germline CDR1 is SGHNT and CDR2 YYREEE (reference sequence). Unmatched junction bases numbered 14, after V lost 2 bases and J lost 6 bases. This CDR3 has 17 amino acids. CDR3 sequence (DNA): TGTGCCAGCAGCTTACAATCCTTCGGCGGGGGGGGAAAGACCCAGTACTTC. This sequence encodes CASSLQSFGGGGKTQYF.

J is TRBJ2-5 and V is TRBV9; no clear D gene. Germline V gene sequence: CDR1 SGDLS, CDR2 YYNGEE. V was cut by 2 bases and J by 5 bases, with 10 bases left in between. This CDR3 is 13 amino acids long. CDR3 coding DNA: TGTGCCAGCAGCGTGTCGAGTAAGGAGACCCAGTACTTC. As protein: CASSVSSKETQYF.

The V gene is TRBV6-5, the J gene TRBJ2-2; no definite D call. Germline V gene sequence: CDR1 MNHEY, CDR2 SVGAGI. The CDR3 contains 14 residues. V lost 2 bases to trimming and J lost 5 bases, with 9 bases between them. The CDR3 region is CASSYTVFTGELFF. The CDR3, as DNA: TGTGCCAGCAGTTACACGGTGTTTACCGGGGAGCTGTTTTTT.

The CDR3 DNA sequence: TGCAGCGCGAGACAGGGAACTTACGAGCAGTACTTC. As protein: CSARQGTYEQYF. The chain uses TRBV29-1 and TRBJ2-5; 7 positions agree with TRBD1. The tail of the sequence fits TRBJ2-7 better, so the J call may be wrong. CDR3 length: 12 amino acids. Germline lookup yields CDR1 SQVTM and CDR2 ANQGSEA.

This rearrangement joins TRBV18 to TRBJ2-2; D is unresolved. CDR3 length equals 16 residues. Germline CDR1 KGHSH, CDR2 LQKENI. The V and J ends lost 4 bases and 0 bases respectively, with 12 bases between them. Written as DNA, the CDR3 is TGTGCCAGCTCACTCTTAACAATCGCGAACACCGGGGAGCTGTTTTTT. Translating it yields CASSLLTIANTGELFF.

The V call is TRBV27, the J call TRBJ1-6; D gene ambiguous. V was clipped by 5 bases and J by 10 bases, with 21 bases between them. Looked up from germline, CDR1 is MNHEY and CDR2 is SMNVEV (reference sequence). The CDR3 is made up of 16 amino acids. CDR3 sequence reads: CASSQNGPGGLSPLHF. Written as DNA, the CDR3 is TGTGCCAGCAGTCAAAATGGCCCGGGCGGGTTATCACCCCTCCACTTT.

The V gene is TRBV7-9, the J gene TRBJ1-2; 8 positions match TRBD1. The V and J ends lost 5 bases and 8 bases, in that order; junction bases with no gene match: 13. The CDR3 loop spans 15 amino acids. In germline, CDR1 is SEHNR, CDR2 FQNEAQ (reference sequence). The CDR3 sequence: CASSHRQGRDIGYTF. CDR3 DNA sequence: TGTGCCAGCAGCCACCGACAGGGGCGGGATATAGGCTACACCTTC.

This chain links TRBV6-5 with TRBJ1-5; 8 bases fit TRBD1. Germline trimming cut 6 bases from V and 7 bases from J; bases unmatched to any gene: 8. The CDR3 sequence is 14 residues long. CDR1 is MNHEY, CDR2 SVGAGI, per germline. The CDR3 DNA is TGTGCCAGCAGCCTCCGGGACAGGTACCAGCCCCAGCATTTT. It codes for CASSLRDRYQPQHF.

This chain uses TRBV7-9 with TRBJ1-6, with 7 bases aligning to TRBD1. Germline V gene lookup returns CDR1 SEHNR and CDR2 FQNEAQ (reference sequence). CDR3 length: 15 amino acids. V lost 1 base and J lost 7; bases outside the gene matches: 4. Here the CDR3 DNA reads TGTGCCAGCAGCTTAGAGACAGGGCTGAATTCACCCCTCCACTTT. Encoded protein: CASSLETGLNSPLHF. Drawing the rest from reference TRBV7-9 and TRBJ1-6, the complete variable domain is DTGVSQNPRHKITKRGQNVTFRCDPISEHNRLYWYRQTLGQGPEFLTYFQNEAQLEKSRLLSDRFSAERPKGSFSTLEIQRTEQGDSAMYLCASSLETGLNSPLHFGNGTRLTVT.

This clone has just one count. V and J are TRBV7-9 and TRBJ2-6, with 7 positions matching TRBD1. This CDR3 has 18 residues. Germline trimming cut 3 bases from V and 0 bases from J; bases unmatched to any gene: 8. From germline, CDR1 is SEHNR and CDR2 FQNEAQ (reference sequence). CDR3 in amino acids: CASSFPGTANSGANVLTF. The CDR3 DNA sequence: TGTGCCAGCAGCTTCCCCGGGACAGCTAACTCTGGGGCCAACGTCCTGACTTTC.

The chain couples TRBV2 to TRBJ1-3; D is unresolved. The V gene's germline CDR1 is SNHLY and CDR2 FYNNEI. Trimming left V 3 bases short and J 0 bases short, with 9 bases between. The CDR3 covers 15 residues. The CDR3 here is CASSETGDSGNTIYF. CDR3 bases: TGTGCCAGCAGTGAGACGGGAGACTCTGGAAACACCATATATTTT.

The chain combines TRBV30 with TRBJ1-5, with 9 nucleotides matching TRBD1. The CDR3 length is 15 residues. V gave up 2 bases and J gave up 7 bases; unmatched junction bases: 9. Per the germline V gene, CDR1 is GTSNPN and CDR2 is SVGIG (reference sequence). CDR3 nucleotide sequence: TGTGCCTGGAGTACCCTTACAGGGGGCGGCCAGCCCCAGCATTTT. Its protein is CAWSTLTGGGQPQHF. Using reference TRBV30 and TRBJ1-5 for the parts outside the CDR3, the full variable domain is SQTIHQWPATLVQPVGSPLSLECTVEGTSNPNLYWYRQAAGRGLQLLFYSVGIGQISSEVPQNLSASRPQDRQFILSSKKLLLSDSGFYLCAWSTLTGGGQPQHFGDGTRLSIL.